The 6 T cell receptor beta chains below all came from one sample that was sequenced in a study of control samples from healthy donors and cancer patients. Produced via immunoSEQ multiplex PCR; TCRdb's table is partial and in-frame only. The sample has approximately 90,000 clones; around nine tenths are singletons. The sample taken for sequencing was blood. All receptors derive from a man aged 30-40 years in good health.

This chain links TRBV18 with TRBJ1-2; D is undetermined. V lost 5 bases to trimming and J lost 1 base, with 8 bases between them. The V gene's germline CDR1 is KGHSH and CDR2 LQKENI. The CDR3 runs to 13 residues. CDR3 nucleotide sequence: TGTGCCAGCTCATACGACGGTAACTATGGCTACACCTTC. It yields the protein CASSYDGNYGYTF. Full variable domain (outside the CDR3, taken from reference TRBV18 and TRBJ1-2): NAGVMQNPRHLVRRRGQEARLRCSPMKGHSHVYWYRQLPEEGLKFMVYLQKENIIDESGMPKERFSAEFPKEGPSILRIQQVVRGDSAAYFCASSYDGNYGYTFGSGTRLTVV.

The genes are TRBV5-1 and TRBJ1-1, with 8 positions matching TRBD1. There are 14 residues in the CDR3. The V gene's germline CDR1 is SGHRS and CDR2 YFSETQ. The ends lost 3 bases at V and 7 bases at J; junction bases unmatched: 8. As DNA, the CDR3 is TGCGCCAGCAGCTCTCCGGGACAGGAACTTGAAGCTTTCTTT. Translation: CASSSPGQELEAFF.

The chain is built from TRBV10-1 and TRBJ2-5; D unresolved. The CDR3 totals 12 residues. V was shortened by 3 bases and J by 5 bases, with 7 bases between the two germline ends. The germline CDR1 and CDR2 sequences are WNHNN and SYGVQD (reference sequence). The CDR3 coding sequence is TGCGCCAGCAGTGAAGTGGGGGAGACCCAGTACTTC. It codes for CASSEVGETQYF.

The rearrangement links TRBV27 to TRBJ2-7; 16 positions agree with TRBD2. With V trimmed by 1 base and J by 10 bases, 7 bases remained unmatched. The CDR3 is made up of 16 amino acids. The germline CDR1 and CDR2 sequences are MNHEY and SMNVEV (reference sequence). CDR3 protein: CASSLYPGLAGGLQYF. In DNA form, the CDR3 reads TGTGCCAGCAGTTTATACCCGGGACTAGCGGGGGGGCTTCAGTACTTC.

The gene calls are TRBV5-6 and TRBJ2-1; D ambiguous. Germline V lookup: CDR1 SGHDT, CDR2 YYEEEE. The V end was cut by 4 bases, the J end by 8 bases, with 16 bases between. The CDR3 has 14 residues. The CDR3 reads CASSRPPTGDEQFF. The CDR3 DNA sequence: TGTGCCAGCAGCCGACCCCCGACTGGGGATGAGCAGTTCTTC.

Note on this clone: Sequence at one end of the junction differs from germline and may be a read error. V usage is TRBV7-7 and J usage is TRBJ2-1; 9 bases agree with TRBD2. Germline values: CDR1 SSHAT, CDR2 FNYEAQ (reference sequence). The CDR3 totals 16 residues. The CDR3 DNA is TGTGCTAGCAGCTCGGGCATCCCTAGCGGGGCCAATGAGCAGTTCTTC. Protein product: CASSSGIPSGANEQFF.